This T cell receptor (beta chain) is from a study of a mutant IDH1 vaccine in newly diagnosed glioma. Study overall: Vaccines began 4-6 weeks after radiotherapy alone, or with temozolomide cycles. The earlier regimen, radiotherapy, temozolomide, or both, was most often both.

Time point defined: week 5, during vaccination. With topical imiquimod, each dose of the vaccine consisted of 300 ug of mutant IDH1 20-mer peptide. Germline loops: CDR1 SNHLY, CDR2 FYNNEI. Trimming stripped 3 bases from V and 6 bases from J, with 11 bases between. The CDR3 loop spans 13 amino acids. This table comes from immunoSEQ multiplex PCR, and its TCRdb copy is limited to in-frame clones, with some not included. The sample includes roughly 40,000 clones, 80% to 95% seen only once; the top ten take approximately 2.9%. This clone was counted between two and nine times. Antigen unknown. General study points: No link was apparently found between pseudoprogression and changes in top peripheral T cell clonotypes.

This sequence was found in a man in his forties or fifties with glioma. The sequenced sample was PBMCs, obtained from a glioma patient whose treatment included an IDH1 peptide vaccine. The chain links TRBV2 to TRBJ1-1, with a possible D match to TRBD1 (5 bases). The CDR3 DNA is TGTGCCAGCAGTGATCAGGGACCCCCTGAAGCTTTCTTT. Translation: CASSDQGPPEAFF.